The clone carrying this T cell receptor (beta chain) was detected only a few times. Its cognate antigen is unknown. The CDR3 contains 12 residues. Germline V gene lookup returns CDR1 SGHDN and CDR2 FVKESK. The germline V and J ends were trimmed by 4 bases and 6 bases, with 10 bases remaining between them. This sample stems from a study of T cells in Graves' hyperthyroidism and ophthalmopathy. Amplification targeted TCR beta CDR3 regions from RNA transcripts. Carried out on the TCR CDR3, a first-round RT-PCR used the HTBI primer set. TCRdb re-analysed the multiplex PCR reads in MiXCR, keeping a single row per CDR3 protein. The data contain some 560,000 distinct CDR3 sequences, roughly 15% of them seen just once; the ten biggest clones take up approximately 15%. Over 18 months, lack of ophthalmopathy progression marked Graves' hyperthyroidism as stable. On the basis of clinical symptoms, serum thyroxine and TRAb, thyroid ultrasound and orbital computed tomography, diagnoses were made.

Study observations and caveats: Blood also carried most thyroid clonotypes expanded above 0.001.

Material for sequencing was blood. The rearrangement links TRBV14 to TRBJ2-7; no firm D call. The sequence was collected from a woman in her thirties or forties with Graves' hyperthyroidism. Here the CDR3 reads CASSRWTVEQYF. The CDR3 DNA reads as TGTGCCAGCAGCCGCTGGACGGTCGAGCAGTACTTC.